These T cell receptor beta chains were read from a single sample in a study of OX40 agonist ivuxolimab in advanced cancers. Generated by immunoSEQ multiplex PCR, the TCRdb table keeps only in-frame clones and is missing some. The repertoire holds 100,000 to 120,000 clones, with around 93% as singletons. This specimen was CD4+ or CD8+ T cells sorted from blood, taken in a trial of the OX40 agonist ivuxolimab. The receptor set was obtained from an adult with an advanced solid tumor such as melanoma, head and neck, liver or kidney cancer. Both conserved end residues are part of each CDR3. The D gene is left open where the match is weak. Size is stated for part of the rows, as once, few or many counts, or as a class when the clone is expanded.

>-|TRBV11-3|-|TRBJ2-1
TGTGCCAGCAGCTACCCTGATCGGTACAATGAGCAGTTCTTC
CASSYPDRYNEQFF
>-|TRBV19|-|TRBJ1-1
TGTGCCAGTAGTATCCAGGGGTACACTGAAGCTTTCTTT
CASSIQGYTEAFF
>-|TRBV5-4|-|TRBJ1-2
TGTGCCAGCAGCTTGCCCAAAGTCTATGGCTACACCTTC
CASSLPKVYGYTF
>-|TRBV5-1|-|TRBJ2-3
TGCGCCAGCAGCTTGGGCGGGGCCCGGAATACGCAGTATTTT
CASSLGGARNTQYF
>-|TRBV5-4|-|TRBJ1-1
TGTGCCAGCAGTCCACCTGATCTGCGCGCTGAAGCTTTCTTT
CASSPPDLRAEAFF
>-|TRBV6-5|-|TRBJ2-1
TGTGCCGCAGCAGACAGGCACCGCTACAATGAGCAGTTCTTC
CAAADRHRYNEQFF
>-|TRBV5-5|-|TRBJ1-2
TGTGCCAGCAGCTGGGGCCTTACAGAATATGGCTACACCTTC
CASSWGLTEYGYTF
>-|TRBV30|-|TRBJ2-3
TGTGCCTGGAGCCGGGACCTCACAGATACGCAGTATTTT
CAWSRDLTDTQYF
>-|TRBV6-1|-|TRBJ2-2
TGTGCCAGCAGTGAAGCCAGAACCGGGGAGCTGTTTTTT
CASSEARTGELFF
>TRBD1|TRBV7-9|-|TRBJ1-2
TGTGCCAGCAGCTTAGGGGTGGACAGGGCCCTTAACTATGGCTACACCTTC
CASSLGVDRALNYGYTF
>TRBD1|TRBV5-8|-|TRBJ2-2
TGTGCCAGCAGCCCCCGGGACAGCGCGAACACCGGGGAGCTGTTTTTT
CASSPRDSANTGELFF
>TRBD2|TRBV7-2|once|TRBJ2-2
TGTGCCAGCAGCTTAGTCTGGGGACTAGCGGGAGAAGCCGGGGAGCTGTTTTTT
CASSLVWGLAGEAGELFF
>TRBD2|TRBV5-4|-|TRBJ2-1
TGTGCCAGCAGCTTAGGGTTGGCGGGGGGCGTGGATGAGCAGTTCTTC
CASSLGLAGGVDEQFF
>-|TRBV6-1|once|TRBJ2-7
TGTGCCAGCAGTTCCCCCGGCGCGCAGTACTTC
CASSSPGAQYF